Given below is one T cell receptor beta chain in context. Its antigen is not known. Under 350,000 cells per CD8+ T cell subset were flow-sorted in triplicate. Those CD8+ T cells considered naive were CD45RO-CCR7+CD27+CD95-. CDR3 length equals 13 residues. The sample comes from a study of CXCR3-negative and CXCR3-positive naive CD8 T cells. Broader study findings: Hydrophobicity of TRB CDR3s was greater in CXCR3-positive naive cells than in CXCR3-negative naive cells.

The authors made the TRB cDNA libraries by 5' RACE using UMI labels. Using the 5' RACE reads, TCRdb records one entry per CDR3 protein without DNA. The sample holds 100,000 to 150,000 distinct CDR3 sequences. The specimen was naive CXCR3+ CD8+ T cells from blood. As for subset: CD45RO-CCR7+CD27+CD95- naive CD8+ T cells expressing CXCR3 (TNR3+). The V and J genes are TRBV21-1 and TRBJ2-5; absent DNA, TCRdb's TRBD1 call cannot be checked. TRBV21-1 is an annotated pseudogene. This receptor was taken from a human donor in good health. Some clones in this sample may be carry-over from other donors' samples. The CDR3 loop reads CASSSGPGGTQYF.